Each of the 20 T cell receptor beta chains below was sequenced from the same sample in a study of T cells in tumors after PD-1 blockade. TCRdb's copy holds only in-frame clones and misses some; the assay was immunoSEQ multiplex PCR. The repertoire holds 20,000 to 30,000 clones, 65% to 85% seen once, with 9% to 15% in the top ten. The sequences come from PBMCs, collected after anti-PD-1 treatment. The receptors here all came from a human donor with basal cell carcinoma.

The chain uses TRBV7-2 and TRBJ2-1; 7 nucleotides agree with TRBD2. Germline-derived CDR1 and CDR2 are SGHTA and FQGNSA. CDR3 length: 13 residues. With 5 bases clipped from V and 6 bases from J, the junction kept 4 bases outside the gene matches. CDR3: CASSEAGTNEQFF. The CDR3, as DNA: TGTGCCAGCAGCGAAGCGGGGACCAATGAGCAGTTCTTC.

The chain joins TRBV5-6 to TRBJ1-5, with a possible D match to TRBD1 (6 bases). V dropped 3 bases and J dropped 3 bases, with 10 bases sitting between them. The germline V gene has CDR1 SGHDT and CDR2 YYEEEE. The CDR3 loop spans 14 amino acids. CDR3 in DNA: TGTGCCAGCAGCTATGGACAGCTCAATCAGCCCCAGCATTTT. Its translation: CASSYGQLNQPQHF. Combining the CDR3 with reference TRBV5-6 and TRBJ1-5 gives the whole variable domain DAGVTQSPTHLIKTRGQQVTLRCSPKSGHDTVSWYQQALGQGPQFIFQYYEEEERQRGNFPDRFSGHQFPNYSSELNVNALLLGDSALYLCASSYGQLNQPQHFGDGTRLSIL.

This clone came up once. This chain connects TRBV12-5 to TRBJ1-1, with a possible D match to TRBD1 (6 bases). Trimming stripped 1 base from V and 1 base from J, with 7 bases between. Germline V lookup: CDR1 LGHNT, CDR2 FRNRAP. The CDR3 is 14 amino acids. The CDR3 sequence is CASGLEGENTEAFF. CDR3 coding DNA: TGTGCTAGTGGTTTGGAGGGGGAGAACACTGAAGCTTTCTTT.

The chain links TRBV6-6 to TRBJ1-4, with D unresolved. V was pared by 5 bases and J by 3 bases, with 10 bases between. Per germline, CDR1 MNHNY and CDR2 SVGAGI (reference sequence). The CDR3 is made up of 14 amino acids. The CDR3 protein is CASSPIGPNEKLFF. The DNA for the CDR3 is TGTGCCAGCAGTCCCATAGGTCCTAATGAAAAACTGTTTTTT.

This rearrangement joins TRBV12-5 to TRBJ2-3; 9 bases match TRBD2. From germline, CDR1 is LGHNT and CDR2 FRNRAP. This CDR3 spans 18 amino acids. Trimming took 2 bases from V and 2 from J; bases not matched to a gene: 11. The CDR3 here is CASGLPSWRGGLTDTQYF. Written as DNA, the CDR3 is TGTGCTAGTGGTTTGCCTTCCTGGCGGGGGGGACTCACAGATACGCAGTATTTT.

The CDR3 nucleotides are TGTGCCAGCAGTTACTCGTGGGGCCGGGAGACCCAGTACTTC. Its translation is CASSYSWGRETQYF. The chain is built from TRBV6-6 and TRBJ2-5, with D maybe TRBD1 (5 bases). CDR1 and CDR2 (germline): MNHNY, SVGAGI (reference sequence). The CDR3 has 14 amino acids. V gave up 0 bases and J gave up 5 bases, with 10 bases separating them.

The V and J genes are TRBV5-6 and TRBJ1-3; D might be TRBD1 (5 bases). The CDR3 covers 16 residues. Germline V gene lookup returns CDR1 SGHDT and CDR2 YYEEEE. With 0 bases removed from V and 0 bases from J, the gap between germline ends came to 10 bases. The CDR3, as DNA: TGTGCCAGCAGCTTGGTCGGGGGACTCTCTGGAAACACCATATATTTT. Its translation is CASSLVGGLSGNTIYF.

The genes are TRBV18 and TRBJ2-7; TRBD1 might be the D (6 bases). The CDR3 runs 16 residues. The V end lost 0 bases, the J end lost 4 bases, and 16 bases lay between the germline ends. The germline gives CDR1 KGHSH, CDR2 LQKENI. In DNA form, the CDR3 reads TGTGCCAGCTCACCACCGAGCAGGGGCAGCAAGTACGAGCAGTACTTC. It specifies CASSPPSRGSKYEQYF.

The J gene is TRBJ1-4, the V gene TRBV30; D is uncertain. Germline CDR1 is GTSNPN and CDR2 is SVGIG (reference sequence). The V and J ends lost 0 bases and 2 bases respectively, with 10 bases between them. There are 15 residues in the CDR3. The CDR3 region has the DNA TGTGCCTGGAGTGTGCCTCGGCGGACTAATGAAAAACTGTTTTTT. Protein: CAWSVPRRTNEKLFF.

This clone showed up just once. The chain uses TRBV9 and TRBJ1-2; possible D gene TRBD1, 6 bases. The CDR3 consists of 16 residues. The germline V gene encodes CDR1 SGDLS and CDR2 YYNGEE. V was shortened by 0 bases and J by 6 bases, with 18 bases between the two germline ends. The DNA for the CDR3 is TGTGCCAGCAGCGTAGAGGGGGGCCGTTACGGCCATGGCTACACCTTC. Its translation: CASSVEGGRYGHGYTF.

The gene calls are TRBV30 and TRBJ2-1; D remains unclear. Trimming shortened V by 0 bases and J by 5 bases, and 2 bases separated the two germline ends. The CDR3 has 11 amino acids. Per germline, CDR1 GTSNPN and CDR2 SVGIG (reference sequence). The CDR3 sequence: CAWSVNNEQFF. The DNA of the CDR3 is TGTGCCTGGAGTGTAAACAATGAGCAGTTCTTC.

The rearrangement links TRBV7-3 to TRBJ2-1, with D tentatively TRBD2 (5 bases). V gave up 5 bases and J gave up 2 bases, with 16 bases separating them. CDR3 length: 16 amino acids. Germline V gives CDR1 SGHTA, CDR2 FQGTGA. The CDR3 nucleotides read TGTGCCAGCAGCCTGAGGGCGGTATCACCCTACAATGAGCAGTTCTTC. This translates into CASSLRAVSPYNEQFF.

The chain carries TRBV6-5 and TRBJ1-2, with a tentative D call TRBD1 (6 bases). V shed 6 bases and J shed 5 bases, with 16 bases lying between them. The germline V gene has CDR1 MNHEY and CDR2 SVGAGI. This CDR3 is built from 14 residues. CDR3 sequence (DNA): TGTGCCAGCAGCACTTCAGACAGGCCTTATGGCTACACCTTC. Translating it yields CASSTSDRPYGYTF.

The table lists this clone with a few counts. V is TRBV19 and J is TRBJ2-3; 7 bases align to TRBD1. The V segment lost 3 bases and the J segment 4 bases; nucleotides outside the gene matches: 4. Germline assignment: CDR1 LNHDA and CDR2 SQIVND (reference sequence). CDR3 size: 14 residues. The CDR3 region is CASSIDRDSDTQYF. CDR3 coding DNA: TGTGCCAGTAGTATTGACAGGGATTCAGATACGCAGTATTTT.

The chain combines TRBV27 with TRBJ1-1, with 10 bases lining up with TRBD1. The germline CDR1 and CDR2 sequences are MNHEY and SMNVEV (reference sequence). The CDR3 totals 15 residues. Trimming cost V 3 bases and J 5 bases; bases outside gene matches: 6. The CDR3 sequence: CASSLGQGFRTEAFF. The CDR3 region has the DNA TGTGCCAGCAGTTTGGGACAGGGGTTTCGGACTGAAGCTTTCTTT.

This chain links TRBV3-1 (or the pseudogene TRBV3-2) with TRBJ2-3; 11 bases are shared with TRBD2. CDR3 length equals 16 residues. The trim removed 6 bases at V and 2 bases at J, leaving 7 bases unmatched. Germline CDR1 is LGHDT and CDR2 is YNNKEL (reference sequence). DNA for the CDR3: TGTGCCAGCAGACGACTTAGCGGGGGGGTCACAGATACGCAGTATTTT. Encoded protein: CASRRLSGGVTDTQYF.

The chain uses TRBV6-2 or TRBV6-3 and TRBJ1-6; D remains unclear. Germline V gene data show CDR1 as MNHEY and CDR2 as SVGEGT. CDR3 size: 14 residues. V was clipped by 0 bases and J by 9 bases, with 9 bases between them. The CDR3 reads CASSYSRVSSPLHF. CDR3 DNA: TGTGCCAGCAGTTACTCGAGGGTTAGTTCACCCCTCCACTTT.

This clone was recorded once. This sequence joins TRBV6-5 and TRBJ1-2, with D unresolved. Germline V gene sequence: CDR1 MNHEY, CDR2 SVGAGI. With 6 bases removed from V and 6 bases from J, the gap between germline ends came to 17 bases. This CDR3 comprises 14 residues. This CDR3 is CASSPPSGIHGYTF. The CDR3, as DNA: TGTGCCAGCAGCCCCCCAAGCGGGATTCATGGCTACACCTTC.

The chain combines TRBV4-2 with TRBJ1-2; TRBD1 might be the D (5 bases). This CDR3 region has 16 residues. Trimming took off 7 bases at V and 2 bases at J, with 20 bases between the two ends. Germline assignment: CDR1 LGHNA and CDR2 YNFKEQ. As DNA, the CDR3 is TGTGCCAGCACCCGTGATGGGGGGGGAGGAAACTATGGCTACACCTTC. This codes for CASTRDGGGGNYGYTF.

In its sample, this clone was seen a few times. The chain recombines TRBV5-5 with TRBJ2-3; 9 nucleotides agree with TRBD2. V gave up 5 bases and J gave up 1 base; unmatched junction bases: 5. Per the germline V gene, CDR1 is SGHKS and CDR2 is YYEKEE (reference sequence). This CDR3 spans 15 amino acids. CDR3 sequence reads: CASSFSGGRTDTQYF. The CDR3 DNA sequence: TGTGCCAGCAGTTTTAGCGGGGGCCGCACAGATACGCAGTATTTT. Based on the CDR3 plus reference TRBV5-5 and TRBJ2-3, the full variable domain is DAGVTQSPTHLIKTRGQQVTLRCSPISGHKSVSWYQQVLGQGPQFIFQYYEKEERGRGNFPDRFSARQFPNYSSELNVNALLLGDSALYLCASSFSGGRTDTQYFGPGTRLTVL.